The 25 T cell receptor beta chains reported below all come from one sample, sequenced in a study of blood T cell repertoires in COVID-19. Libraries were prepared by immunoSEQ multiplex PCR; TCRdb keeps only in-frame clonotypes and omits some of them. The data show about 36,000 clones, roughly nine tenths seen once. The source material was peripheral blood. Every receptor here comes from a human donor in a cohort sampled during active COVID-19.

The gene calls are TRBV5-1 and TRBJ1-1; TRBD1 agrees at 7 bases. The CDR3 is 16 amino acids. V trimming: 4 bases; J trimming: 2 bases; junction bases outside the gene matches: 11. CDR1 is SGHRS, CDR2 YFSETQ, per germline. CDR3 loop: CASSRQSGTENTEAFF. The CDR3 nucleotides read TGCGCCAGCAGCCGCCAGTCCGGGACAGAAAACACTGAAGCTTTCTTT.

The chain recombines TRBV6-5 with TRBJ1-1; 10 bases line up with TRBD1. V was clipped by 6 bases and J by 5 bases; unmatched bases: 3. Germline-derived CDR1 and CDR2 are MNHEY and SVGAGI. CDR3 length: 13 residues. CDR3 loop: CASRRTGGTEAFF. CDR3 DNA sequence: TGTGCCAGCAGACGGACAGGGGGGACTGAAGCTTTCTTT.

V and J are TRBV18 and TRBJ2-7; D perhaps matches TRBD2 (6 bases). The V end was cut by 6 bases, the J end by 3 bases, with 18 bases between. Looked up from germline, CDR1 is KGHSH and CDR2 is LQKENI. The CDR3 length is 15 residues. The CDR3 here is CASSPGVPPGYEQYF. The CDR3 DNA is TGTGCCAGCTCCCCGGGAGTTCCACCAGGCTACGAGCAGTACTTC.

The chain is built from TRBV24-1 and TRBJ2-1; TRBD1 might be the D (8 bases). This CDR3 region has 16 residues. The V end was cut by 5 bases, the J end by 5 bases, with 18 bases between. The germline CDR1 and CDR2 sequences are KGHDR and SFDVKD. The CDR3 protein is CATSAGGRGLNNEQFF. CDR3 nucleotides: TGTGCCACCAGTGCGGGGGGCAGGGGGCTCAACAATGAGCAGTTCTTC.

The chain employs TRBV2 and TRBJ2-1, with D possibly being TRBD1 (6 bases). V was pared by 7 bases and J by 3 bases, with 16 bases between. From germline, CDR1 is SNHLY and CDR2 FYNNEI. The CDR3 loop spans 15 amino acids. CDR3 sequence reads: CASTPRPDSYNEQFF. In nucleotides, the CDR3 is TGTGCCAGCACCCCCCGCCCGGACAGCTACAATGAGCAGTTCTTC.

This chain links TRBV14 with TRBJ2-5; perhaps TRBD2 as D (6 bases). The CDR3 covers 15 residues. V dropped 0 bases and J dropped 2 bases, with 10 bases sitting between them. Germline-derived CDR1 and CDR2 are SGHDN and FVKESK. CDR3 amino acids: CASSQDRGKQETQYF. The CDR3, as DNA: TGTGCCAGCAGCCAAGATCGGGGGAAACAAGAGACCCAGTACTTC.

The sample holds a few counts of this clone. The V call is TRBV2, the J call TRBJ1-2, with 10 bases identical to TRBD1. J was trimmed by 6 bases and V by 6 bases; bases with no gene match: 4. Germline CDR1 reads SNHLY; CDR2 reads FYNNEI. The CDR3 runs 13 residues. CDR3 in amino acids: CASRTGGRDGYTF. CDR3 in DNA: TGTGCCAGCAGGACAGGGGGCAGGGATGGCTACACCTTC.

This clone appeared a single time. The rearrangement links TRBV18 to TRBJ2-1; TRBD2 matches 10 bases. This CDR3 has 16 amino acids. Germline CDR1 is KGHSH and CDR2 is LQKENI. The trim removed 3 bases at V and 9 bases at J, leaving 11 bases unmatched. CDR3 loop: CASSPIYGLAVGEQFF. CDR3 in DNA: TGTGCCAGCTCACCCATCTACGGACTAGCGGTCGGTGAGCAGTTCTTC.

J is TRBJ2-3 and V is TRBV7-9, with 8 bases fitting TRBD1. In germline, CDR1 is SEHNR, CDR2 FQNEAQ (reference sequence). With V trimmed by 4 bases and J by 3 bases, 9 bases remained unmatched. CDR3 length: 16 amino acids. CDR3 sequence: CASSSLTGGRTDTQYF. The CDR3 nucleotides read TGTGCCAGCAGCTCACTAACAGGGGGGCGTACAGATACGCAGTATTTT.

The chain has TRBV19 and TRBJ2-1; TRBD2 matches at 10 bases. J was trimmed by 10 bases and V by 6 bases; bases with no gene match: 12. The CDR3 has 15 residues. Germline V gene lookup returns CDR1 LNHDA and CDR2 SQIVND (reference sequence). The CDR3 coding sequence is TGTGCCAGTAGGCCCCTCGCTAGCGGGAGTGAGGAGCAGTTCTTC. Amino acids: CASRPLASGSEEQFF.

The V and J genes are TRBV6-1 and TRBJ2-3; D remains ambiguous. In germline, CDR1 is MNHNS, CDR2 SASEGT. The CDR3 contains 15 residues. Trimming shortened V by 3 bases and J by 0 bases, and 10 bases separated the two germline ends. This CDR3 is CASSDAYSSTDTQYF. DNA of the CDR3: TGTGCCAGCAGTGATGCCTACTCAAGCACAGATACGCAGTATTTT.

The CDR3 DNA reads as TGTGCCAGCAGCTTGGACAGGGGTACAGATACGCAGTATTTT. Its protein product is CASSLDRGTDTQYF. The V gene is TRBV7-9, the J gene TRBJ2-3; 9 nucleotides match TRBD1. Germline V gene lookup returns CDR1 SEHNR and CDR2 FQNEAQ (reference sequence). This CDR3 has 14 amino acids. The ends lost 3 bases at V and 3 bases at J; junction bases unmatched: 1. Drawing the rest from reference TRBV7-9 and TRBJ2-3, the complete variable domain is DTGVSQNPRHKITKRGQNVTFRCDPISEHNRLYWYRQTLGQGPEFLTYFQNEAQLEKSRLLSDRFSAERPKGSFSTLEIQRTEQGDSAMYLCASSLDRGTDTQYFGPGTRLTVL.

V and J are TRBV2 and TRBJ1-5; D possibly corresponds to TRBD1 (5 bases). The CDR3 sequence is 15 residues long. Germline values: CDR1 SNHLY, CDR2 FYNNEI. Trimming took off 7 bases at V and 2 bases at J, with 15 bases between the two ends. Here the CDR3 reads CASTGEQARNQPQHF. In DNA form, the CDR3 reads TGTGCCAGCACGGGGGAACAGGCCCGCAATCAGCCCCAGCATTTT.

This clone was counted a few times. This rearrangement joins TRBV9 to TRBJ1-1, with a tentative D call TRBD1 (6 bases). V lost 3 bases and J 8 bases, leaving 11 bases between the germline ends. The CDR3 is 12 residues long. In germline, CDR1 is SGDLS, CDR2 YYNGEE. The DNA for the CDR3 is TGTGCCAGCAGCGGAGTAGGACAGGAAGCTTTCTTT. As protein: CASSGVGQEAFF.

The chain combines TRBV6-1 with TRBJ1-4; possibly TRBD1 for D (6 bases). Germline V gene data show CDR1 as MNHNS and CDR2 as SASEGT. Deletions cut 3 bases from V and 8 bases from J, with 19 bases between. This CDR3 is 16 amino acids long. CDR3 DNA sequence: TGTGCCAGCAGTGACGGGGGGCTAGGAAGAAGAGAAAAACTGTTTTTT. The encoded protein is CASSDGGLGRREKLFF.

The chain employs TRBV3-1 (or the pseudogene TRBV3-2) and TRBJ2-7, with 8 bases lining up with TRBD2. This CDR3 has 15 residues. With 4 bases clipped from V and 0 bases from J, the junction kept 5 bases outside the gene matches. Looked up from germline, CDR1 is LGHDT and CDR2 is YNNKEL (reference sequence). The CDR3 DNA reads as TGTGCCAGCAGCCGCGTACTAGCGGACTCCTACGAGCAGTACTTC. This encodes CASSRVLADSYEQYF.

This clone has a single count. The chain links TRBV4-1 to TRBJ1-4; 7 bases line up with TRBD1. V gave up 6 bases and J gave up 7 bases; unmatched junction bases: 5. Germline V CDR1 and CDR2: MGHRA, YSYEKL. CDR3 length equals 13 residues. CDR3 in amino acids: CASRVGGSEKLFF. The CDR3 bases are TGCGCCAGCAGGGTAGGGGGCAGTGAAAAACTGTTTTTT.

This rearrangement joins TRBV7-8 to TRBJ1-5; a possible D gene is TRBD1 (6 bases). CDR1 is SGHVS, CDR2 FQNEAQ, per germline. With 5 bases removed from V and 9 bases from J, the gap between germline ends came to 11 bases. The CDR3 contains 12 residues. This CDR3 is CASSIQQGPQHF. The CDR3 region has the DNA TGTGCCAGCAGCATCCAACAGGGGCCCCAGCATTTT.

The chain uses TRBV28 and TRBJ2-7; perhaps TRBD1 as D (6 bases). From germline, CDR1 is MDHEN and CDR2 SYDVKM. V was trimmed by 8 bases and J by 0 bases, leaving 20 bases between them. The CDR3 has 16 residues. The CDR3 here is CASRPPRTAISYEQYF. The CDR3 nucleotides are TGTGCCAGCCGTCCGCCCCGGACAGCGATCTCCTACGAGCAGTACTTC.

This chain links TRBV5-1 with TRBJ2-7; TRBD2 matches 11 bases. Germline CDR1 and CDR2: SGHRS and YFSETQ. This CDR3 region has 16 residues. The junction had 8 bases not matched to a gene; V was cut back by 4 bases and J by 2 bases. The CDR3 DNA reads TGCGCCAGCAGCAGATCCGGGACTAGCGGAACCTACGAGCAGTACTTC. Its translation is CASSRSGTSGTYEQYF. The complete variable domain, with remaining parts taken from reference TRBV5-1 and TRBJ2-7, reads KAGVTQTPRYLIKTRGQQVTLSCSPISGHRSVSWYQQTPGQGLQFLFEYFSETQRNKGNFPGRFSGRQFSNSRSEMNVSTLELGDSALYLCASSRSGTSGTYEQYFGPGTRLTVT.

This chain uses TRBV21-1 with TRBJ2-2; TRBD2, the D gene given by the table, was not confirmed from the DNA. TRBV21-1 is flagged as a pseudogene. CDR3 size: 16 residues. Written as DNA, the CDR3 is TGTGCCAGCAGTCATTCTACCCGCGCGAACACCGGGGAGCTGTTTTTT. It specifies CASSHSTRANTGELFF.

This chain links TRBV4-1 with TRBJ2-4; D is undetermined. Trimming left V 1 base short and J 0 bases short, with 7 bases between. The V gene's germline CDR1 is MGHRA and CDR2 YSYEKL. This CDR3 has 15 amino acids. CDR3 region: CASSQGSGAKNIQYF. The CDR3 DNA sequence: TGCGCCAGCAGCCAAGGATCGGGAGCCAAAAACATTCAGTACTTC.

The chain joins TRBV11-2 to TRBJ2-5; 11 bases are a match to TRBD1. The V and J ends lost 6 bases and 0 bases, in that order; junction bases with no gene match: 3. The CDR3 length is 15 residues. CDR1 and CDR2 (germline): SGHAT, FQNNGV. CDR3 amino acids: CASSLDRGHQETQYF. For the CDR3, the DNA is TGTGCCAGCAGTTTGGACAGGGGGCACCAAGAGACCCAGTACTTC.

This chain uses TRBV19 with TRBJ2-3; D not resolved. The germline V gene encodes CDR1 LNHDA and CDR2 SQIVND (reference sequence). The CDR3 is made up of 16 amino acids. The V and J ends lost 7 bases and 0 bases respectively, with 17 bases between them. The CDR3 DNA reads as TGTGCCAGTAACCCGAGGAGAGGCGTGAGCACAGATACGCAGTATTTT. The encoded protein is CASNPRRGVSTDTQYF.

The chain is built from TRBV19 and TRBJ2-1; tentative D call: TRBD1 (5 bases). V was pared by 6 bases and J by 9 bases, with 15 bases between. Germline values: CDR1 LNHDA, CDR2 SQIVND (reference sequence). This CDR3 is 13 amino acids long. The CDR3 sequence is CASSNQGLGEQFF. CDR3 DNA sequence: TGTGCCAGTAGCAACCAGGGTTTGGGTGAGCAGTTCTTC.